These 31 T cell receptor beta chains originate from one sample sequenced in a study of regulatory T cells in long-lasting Graves disease. Stated time point: persistent/refractory GD, antithyroid drugs over 5 years with positive TRAb. There was RNA extracted from PBMCs, and the TCR library was made from it. In building TCR beta libraries, iRepertoire HTBI primers were used together with Arm-PCR of CDR3 regions. Each CDR3 protein gets one entry after TCRdb re-called the multiplex PCR reads with MiXCR. The data contain around 340,000 distinct CDR3 sequences, around 19% of them singletons. The sequences come from peripheral blood mononuclear cells (PBMCs), collected when the disease was refractory, from a patient treated with antithyroid drugs. Receptor source: a female donor with Graves disease.

At least ten counts were recorded for this clonotype. The chain is built from TRBV7-9 and TRBJ2-5; perhaps TRBD1 as D (5 bases). The CDR3 extends over 15 amino acids. With 1 base removed from V and 1 base from J, the gap between germline ends came to 10 bases. Per the germline V gene, CDR1 is SEHNR and CDR2 is FQNEAQ (reference sequence). The CDR3 DNA reads as TGTGCCAGCAGCTTAGAAGACAGACCCCAAGAGACCCAGTACTTC. It encodes CASSLEDRPQETQYF.

This clonotype was seen many times. The CDR3 DNA is TGTGCCAGCAGTGCGGGACAGGGCGGGAATCAGCCCCAGCATTTT. Its translation is CASSAGQGGNQPQHF. V usage is TRBV9 and J usage is TRBJ1-5; 9 bases line up with TRBD1. The CDR3 runs to 15 residues. Germline lookup yields CDR1 SGDLS and CDR2 YYNGEE. J lost 4 bases, V lost 5 bases, and 7 bases had no gene match.

In this sample, this clonotype turned up many times. V is TRBV24-1 and J is TRBJ1-2, with D unclear. Germline CDR1 KGHDR, CDR2 SFDVKD. CDR3 length equals 12 residues. Trimming removed 9 bases at V and 1 base at J, with 8 bases between. The CDR3 sequence is CATAGGNYGYTF. The CDR3, as DNA: TGTGCCACCGCGGGCGGTAACTATGGCTACACCTTC.

V usage is TRBV7-9 and J usage is TRBJ2-3, with 9 bases that match TRBD2. J was trimmed by 5 bases and V by 7 bases; bases with no gene match: 10. The CDR3 consists of 15 residues. Germline V CDR1 and CDR2: SEHNR, FQNEAQ (reference sequence). CDR3 sequence reads: CASTDPIAGEDTQYF. CDR3 nucleotides: TGTGCCAGCACCGATCCGATAGCGGGAGAAGATACGCAGTATTTT.

This clonotype was seen more than once but under ten times. This chain joins TRBV30 and TRBJ2-7, with TRBD2 as a possible D gene (5 bases). The germline gives CDR1 GTSNPN, CDR2 SVGIG (reference sequence). The V and J ends lost 6 bases and 0 bases respectively, with 18 bases between them. The CDR3 spans 15 residues. CDR3 sequence reads: CACREWRRSSYEQYF. The CDR3 region has the DNA TGTGCCTGTAGAGAGTGGAGGAGAAGCTCCTACGAGCAGTACTTC.

This clonotype was seen repeatedly, ten times or more. This chain joins TRBV12-5 and TRBJ1-2, with D perhaps matching TRBD1 (6 bases). Germline V gives CDR1 LGHNT, CDR2 FRNRAP. Trimming removed 6 bases at V and 4 bases at J, with 12 bases between. The CDR3 has 13 residues. CDR3 DNA: TGTGCTAGTGGGGGAACAGGGTTCTATGGCTACACCTTC. Its protein is CASGGTGFYGYTF.

This clonotype was seen at least ten times. The V call is TRBV6-1, the J call TRBJ2-7; 8 nucleotides align to TRBD1. This CDR3 spans 13 amino acids. V lost 5 bases, J lost 4 bases, and 4 bases stayed unmatched. Germline CDR1 reads MNHNS; CDR2 reads SASEGT. The CDR3 sequence is CASSRDRRYEQYF. As DNA, the CDR3 is TGTGCCAGCAGTCGGGACAGGCGGTACGAGCAGTACTTC.

The J gene is TRBJ1-2, the V gene TRBV6-5; tentatively, D is TRBD1 (6 bases). Germline V gene lookup returns CDR1 MNHEY and CDR2 SVGAGI. This CDR3 contains 13 residues. V lost 4 bases and J 2 bases, leaving 8 bases between the germline ends. CDR3 in amino acids: CASSWTENYGYTF. DNA for the CDR3: TGTGCCAGCAGTTGGACAGAGAACTATGGCTACACCTTC.

In its sample, this clonotype was seen a few times. The rearrangement links TRBV7-2 to TRBJ2-3, with 12 bases identical to TRBD1. J lost 6 bases, V lost 4 bases, and 8 bases had no gene match. The germline gives CDR1 SGHTA, CDR2 FQGNSA. The CDR3 consists of 16 residues. Written as DNA, the CDR3 is TGTGCCAGCAGCTGGGGACAGGGGGCATACATGGATACGCAGTATTTT. Protein sequence: CASSWGQGAYMDTQYF.

This clonotype showed up just a few times. This chain joins TRBV4-3 and TRBJ1-5; 10 bases are a match to TRBD1. V gave up 1 base and J gave up 6 bases; unmatched junction bases: 9. CDR3 length: 17 residues. In germline, CDR1 is LGHNA, CDR2 YSLEER. The CDR3 bases are TGCGCCAGCAGCCAAGGCTCTACGACAGGGGGCTTTCAGCCCCAGCATTTT. Protein: CASSQGSTTGGFQPQHF.

The V gene is TRBV14, the J gene TRBJ1-1; TRBD1 agrees at 10 bases. CDR3 length equals 21 residues. Germline V gene lookup returns CDR1 SGHDN and CDR2 FVKESK. V trimming: 1 base; J trimming: 7 bases; junction bases outside the gene matches: 24. The CDR3 nucleotides are TGTGCCAGCAGCCAAGCCCCCTCCGCCGGGACAGGGGTCCGGGGGCGCTTTGAAGCTTTCTTT. Its protein product is CASSQAPSAGTGVRGRFEAFF.

This clonotype was observed a handful of times. The chain joins TRBV27 to TRBJ2-7; 13 bases are shared with TRBD2. The V segment lost 5 bases and the J segment 5 bases; nucleotides outside the gene matches: 9. Germline values: CDR1 MNHEY, CDR2 SMNVEV (reference sequence). The CDR3 sequence is 16 residues long. The CDR3 DNA reads as TGTGCCAGCAGTACTCGGACTAGCGGGAGCGGGGACGAGCAGTACTTC. Protein: CASSTRTSGSGDEQYF.

The chain carries TRBV18 and TRBJ2-7; D may be TRBD1 (5 bases). Trimming took off 4 bases at V and 2 bases at J, with 12 bases between the two ends. Germline values: CDR1 KGHSH, CDR2 LQKENI. The CDR3 totals 14 residues. DNA for the CDR3: TGTGCCAGCTCACGGTCCGTGGGGCCCTACGAGCAGTACTTC. It is translated as CASSRSVGPYEQYF.

This chain links TRBV14 with TRBJ1-1, with a tentative D call TRBD1 (6 bases). From germline, CDR1 is SGHDN and CDR2 FVKESK. This CDR3 has 15 amino acids. The V and J ends lost 5 bases and 1 base respectively, with 14 bases between them. The DNA of the CDR3 is TGTGCCAGCAGCTTCTTAGGGGGGACGAACACTGAAGCTTTCTTT. Amino acids: CASSFLGGTNTEAFF.

J is TRBJ1-2 and V is TRBV14; a weak D match, TRBD1 (6 bases). The CDR3 runs to 11 residues. Germline-derived CDR1 and CDR2 are SGHDN and FVKESK. With 4 bases removed from V and 10 bases from J, the gap between germline ends came to 10 bases. DNA for the CDR3: TGTGCCAGCAGCCGGGCAGGGGACTACACCTTC. Amino acids: CASSRAGDYTF.

This chain connects TRBV27 to TRBJ1-1; tentative D call: TRBD1 (5 bases). Germline V gives CDR1 MNHEY, CDR2 SMNVEV (reference sequence). The CDR3 is 14 amino acids. The V gene lost 6 bases and the J gene lost 4 bases, with 15 bases spanning the gap. This chain's CDR3 is CASRRQWGSTEAFF. CDR3 coding DNA: TGTGCCAGCAGGCGACAGTGGGGGTCCACTGAAGCTTTCTTT.

This clonotype was seen repeatedly, ten times or more. The V call is TRBV5-1, the J call TRBJ2-7; TRBD2 aligns across 7 bases. CDR1 SGHRS and CDR2 YFSETQ come from the germline V gene. This CDR3 comprises 14 residues. The junction had 5 bases not matched to a gene; V was cut back by 2 bases and J by 3 bases. CDR3 residues: CASSLSTGGYEQYF. CDR3 coding DNA: TGCGCCAGCAGCTTAAGCACGGGAGGCTACGAGCAGTACTTC.

This chain joins TRBV19 and TRBJ1-5; 7 bases align to TRBD1. CDR3 length: 17 residues. The ends lost 1 base at V and 1 base at J; junction bases unmatched: 7. Germline CDR1 and CDR2: LNHDA and SQIVND (reference sequence). CDR3 nucleotides: TGTGCCAGTAGTATAGGAACAGGGGTAGTGAGCAATCAGCCCCAGCATTTT. It encodes CASSIGTGVVSNQPQHF. Looking up the rest from reference TRBV19 and TRBJ1-5 gives the full variable domain: DGGITQSPKYLFRKEGQNVTLSCEQNLNHDAMYWYRQDPGQGLRLIYYSQIVNDFQKGDIAEGYSVSREKKESFPLTVTSAQKNPTAFYLCASSIGTGVVSNQPQHFGDGTRLSIL.

There are many counts of this clonotype. The chain couples TRBV30 to TRBJ1-6, with D possibly matching TRBD1 (6 bases). Germline CDR1 GTSNPN, CDR2 SVGIG (reference sequence). Trimming stripped 3 bases from V and 6 bases from J, with 12 bases between. The CDR3 contains 14 residues. CDR3 protein: CAWSWTAPNSPLHF. The CDR3 bases are TGTGCCTGGAGCTGGACAGCCCCTAATTCACCCCTCCACTTT.

This clonotype appeared a few times. The chain uses TRBV6-1 and TRBJ2-1; D unclear. V lost 1 base to trimming and J lost 6 bases, with 10 bases between them. The CDR3 totals 14 residues. Germline lookup yields CDR1 MNHNS and CDR2 SASEGT. The CDR3 coding sequence is TGTGCCAGCAGTGAAGATCCGGGTATCAATGAGCAGTTCTTC. This codes for CASSEDPGINEQFF.

This clonotype was counted between two and nine times. V and J are TRBV27 and TRBJ1-4; maybe TRBD1 (6 bases). Germline CDR1 MNHEY, CDR2 SMNVEV (reference sequence). This CDR3 has 15 residues. Trimming took 5 bases from V and 4 from J, leaving 14 bases between them. CDR3 region: CASSPLPGHNEKLFF. In DNA, the CDR3 is TGTGCCAGCAGTCCCCTCCCGGGACATAATGAAAAACTGTTTTTT.

This clonotype was counted ten times or more. This chain joins TRBV6-1 and TRBJ2-7; 7 bases match TRBD1. CDR3 length: 16 residues. The ends lost 5 bases at V and 4 bases at J; junction bases unmatched: 14. CDR1 is MNHNS and CDR2 is SASEGT in the germline V gene. The CDR3: CASSRYGQAKEYEQYF. CDR3 DNA: TGTGCCAGCAGTCGTTACGGACAGGCAAAAGAATACGAGCAGTACTTC.

V and J are TRBV4-1 and TRBJ2-7; D is undetermined. The CDR3 is 15 residues long. V was pared by 1 base and J by 0 bases, with 10 bases between. Germline loops: CDR1 MGHRA, CDR2 YSYEKL. CDR3 DNA sequence: TGCGCCAGCAGCCAAGTCGCTCTTAGCTCCTACGAGCAGTACTTC. This gives the protein CASSQVALSSYEQYF.

This clonotype was found many times. The V and J genes are TRBV6-9 and TRBJ2-5; no firm D call. CDR1 is MNHGY, CDR2 SVAAGI, per germline. The V gene lost 3 bases and the J gene lost 4 bases, with 9 bases spanning the gap. CDR3 size: 13 residues. The CDR3 here is CASSYLRRETQYF. CDR3 bases: TGTGCCAGCAGTTACCTTCGGCGAGAGACCCAGTACTTC.

The sample holds a few counts of this clonotype. The chain carries TRBV30 and TRBJ2-7; 7 positions match TRBD1. The J segment lost 2 bases and the V segment lost 2 bases, leaving 3 bases of the junction unmatched. CDR1 and CDR2 from the germline V gene are GTSNPN and SVGIG (reference sequence). This CDR3 comprises 13 residues. The CDR3 is CAWSPGQPYEQYF. In DNA form, the CDR3 reads TGTGCCTGGAGTCCGGGACAGCCCTACGAGCAGTACTTC. Looking up the rest from reference TRBV30 and TRBJ2-7 gives the full variable domain: SQTIHQWPATLVQPVGSPLSLECTVEGTSNPNLYWYRQAAGRGLQLLFYSVGIGQISSEVPQNLSASRPQDRQFILSSKKLLLSDSGFYLCAWSPGQPYEQYFGPGTRLTVT.

This clonotype is a singleton in its sample. A much more abundant neighbour one base away suggests this may be a read error. This likely comes from a read error, as the CDR3 has no conserved phenylalanine or tryptophan at its end. This sequence joins TRBV18 and TRBJ1-2; perhaps TRBD1 as D (6 bases). CDR1 and CDR2 (germline): KGHSH, LQKENI. This CDR3 spans 13 amino acids. CDR3 DNA: TGTGCCAGCTCGCCACAGGGTTACTATGGCTACACCTCC. Translation gives CASSPQGYYGYTS.

This clonotype was observed many times. This chain uses TRBV19 with TRBJ1-1; no clear D. CDR1 is LNHDA, CDR2 SQIVND, per germline (reference sequence). The CDR3 runs to 13 residues. Between the trimmed V and J ends, which lost 0 bases and 5 bases, there was a span of 7 bases. CDR3 sequence: CASSIERETEAFF. The CDR3 region has the DNA TGTGCCAGTAGTATAGAAAGGGAGACTGAAGCTTTCTTT.

In its sample, this clonotype was seen many times. The V gene is TRBV20-1, the J gene TRBJ1-5; D is possibly TRBD1 (6 bases). The germline gives CDR1 DFQATT, CDR2 SNEGSKA (reference sequence). The CDR3 extends over 16 amino acids. V was pared by 4 bases and J by 3 bases, with 19 bases between. Written as DNA, the CDR3 is TGCAGTGCTATCAGACTAAAGGACAGCATCAATCAGCCCCAGCATTTT. This gives the protein CSAIRLKDSINQPQHF.

Worth noting for this clonotype: A single base separates this from a much larger clone, so it may be a read error. The chain links TRBV6-4 to TRBJ2-7, with unresolved D. Trimming left V 7 bases short and J 4 bases short, with 14 bases between. Germline CDR1 and CDR2: MRHNA and SNTAGT. CDR3 size: 13 residues. The CDR3 sequence: CASNYGEGYEQYF. Written as DNA, the CDR3 is TGTGCCAGCAATTACGGTGAAGGGTACGAGCAGTACTTC.

This clonotype was seen a few times. The CDR3 end shows no conserved phenylalanine or tryptophan, and so a read error is likely. The chain has TRBV27 and TRBJ2-6, with D tentatively TRBD2 (5 bases). From germline, CDR1 is MNHEY and CDR2 SMNVEV (reference sequence). This CDR3 has 17 residues. Deletions cut 2 bases from V and 3 bases from J, with 14 bases between. In nucleotides, the CDR3 is TGTGCCAGCAGTTTAAGTGGCGGGCTATATGGGGCCAACGTCCTGACTTCC. The encoded protein is CASSLSGGLYGANVLTS.

The gene calls are TRBV4-1 and TRBJ1-5; unclear D gene. Trimming took 1 base from V and 4 from J, leaving 26 bases between them. The CDR3 is 20 residues long. The germline CDR1 and CDR2 sequences are MGHRA and YSYEKL. CDR3 protein: CASSQVPPVGRRTVNQPQHF. DNA for the CDR3: TGCGCCAGCAGCCAAGTCCCCCCGGTGGGCAGAAGAACCGTTAATCAGCCCCAGCATTTT.